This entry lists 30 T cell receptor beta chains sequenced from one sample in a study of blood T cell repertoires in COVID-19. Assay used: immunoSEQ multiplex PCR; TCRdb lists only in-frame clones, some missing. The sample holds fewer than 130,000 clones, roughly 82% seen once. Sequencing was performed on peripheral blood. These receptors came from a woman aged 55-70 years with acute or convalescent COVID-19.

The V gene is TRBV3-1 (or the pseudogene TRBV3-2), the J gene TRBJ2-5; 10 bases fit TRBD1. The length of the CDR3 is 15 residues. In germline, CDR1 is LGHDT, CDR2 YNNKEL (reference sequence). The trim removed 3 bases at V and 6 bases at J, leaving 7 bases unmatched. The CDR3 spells CASSQATGGLQTQYF. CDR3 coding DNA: TGTGCCAGCAGCCAGGCGACAGGGGGCCTACAGACCCAGTACTTC.

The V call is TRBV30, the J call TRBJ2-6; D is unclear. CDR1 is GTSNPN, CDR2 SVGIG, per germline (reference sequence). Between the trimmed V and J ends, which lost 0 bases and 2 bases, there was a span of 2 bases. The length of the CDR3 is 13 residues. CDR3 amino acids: CAWSVAGANVLTF. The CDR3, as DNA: TGTGCCTGGAGTGTCGCTGGGGCCAACGTCCTGACTTTC. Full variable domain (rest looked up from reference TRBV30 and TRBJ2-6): SQTIHQWPATLVQPVGSPLSLECTVEGTSNPNLYWYRQAAGRGLQLLFYSVGIGQISSEVPQNLSASRPQDRQFILSSKKLLLSDSGFYLCAWSVAGANVLTFGAGSRLTVL.

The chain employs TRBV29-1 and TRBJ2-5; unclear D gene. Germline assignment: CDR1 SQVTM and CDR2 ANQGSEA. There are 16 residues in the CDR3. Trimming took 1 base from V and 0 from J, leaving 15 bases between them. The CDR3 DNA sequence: TGCAGCGTTGAAGCAATGATAGCCCAGTACCAAGAGACCCAGTACTTC. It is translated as CSVEAMIAQYQETQYF.

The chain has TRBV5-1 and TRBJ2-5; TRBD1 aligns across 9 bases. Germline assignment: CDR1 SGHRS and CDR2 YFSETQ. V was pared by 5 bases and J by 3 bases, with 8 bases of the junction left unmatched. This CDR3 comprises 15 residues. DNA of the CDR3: TGCGCCAGCAGGCCAACCGGGACAGGGAAAGAGACCCAGTACTTC. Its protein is CASRPTGTGKETQYF.

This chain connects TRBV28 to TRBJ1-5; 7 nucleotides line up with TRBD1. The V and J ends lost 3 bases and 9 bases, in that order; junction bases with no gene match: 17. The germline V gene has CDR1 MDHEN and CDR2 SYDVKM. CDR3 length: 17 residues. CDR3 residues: CASSLPETRGFLRPQHF. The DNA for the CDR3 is TGTGCCAGCAGTTTGCCCGAGACCAGGGGGTTCTTGAGGCCCCAGCATTTT. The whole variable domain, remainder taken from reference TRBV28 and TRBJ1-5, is DVKVTQSSRYLVKRTGEKVFLECVQDMDHENMFWYRQDPGLGLRLIYFSYDVKMKEKGDIPEGYSVSREKKERFSLILESASTNQTSMYLCASSLPETRGFLRPQHFGDGTRLSIL.

The DNA for the CDR3 is TGTGCCAGCAGCTTAAATTTTCCAGGGGTTAACTATGGCTACACCTTC. The encoded protein is CASSLNFPGVNYGYTF. V gene TRBV11-3 combines with J gene TRBJ1-2; the D gene is possibly TRBD1 (6 bases). The germline CDR1 and CDR2 sequences are SGHNT and YENEEA. The CDR3 is 16 amino acids. The V end was cut by 2 bases, the J end by 1 base, with 14 bases between. The full variable domain, with the rest looked up from reference TRBV11-3 and TRBJ1-2, is EAGVVQSPRYKIIEKKQPVAFWCNPISGHNTLYWYLQNLGQGPELLIRYENEEAVDDSQLPKDRFSAERLKGVDSTLKIQPAELGDSAVYLCASSLNFPGVNYGYTFGSGTRLTVV.

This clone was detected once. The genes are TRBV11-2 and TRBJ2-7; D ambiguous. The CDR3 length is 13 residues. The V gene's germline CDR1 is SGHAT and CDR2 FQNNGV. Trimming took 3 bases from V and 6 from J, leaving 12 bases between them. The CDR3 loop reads CASSFSRSGEQYF. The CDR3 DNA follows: TGTGCCAGCAGCTTTTCTCGGTCTGGCGAGCAGTACTTC.

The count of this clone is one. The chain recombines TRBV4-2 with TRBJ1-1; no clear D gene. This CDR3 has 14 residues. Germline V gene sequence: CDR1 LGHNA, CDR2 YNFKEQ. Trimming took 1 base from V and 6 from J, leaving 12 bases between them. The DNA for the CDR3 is TGTGCCAGCAGCCAAGTTGCTGCTACGCCTGAAGCTTTCTTT. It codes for CASSQVAATPEAFF.

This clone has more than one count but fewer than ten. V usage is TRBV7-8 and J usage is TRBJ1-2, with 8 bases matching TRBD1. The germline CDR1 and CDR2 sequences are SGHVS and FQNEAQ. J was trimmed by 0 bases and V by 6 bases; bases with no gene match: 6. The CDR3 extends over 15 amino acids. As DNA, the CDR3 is TGTGCCAGCAGTCGGACAGGGTCGGCTAACTATGGCTACACCTTC. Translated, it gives CASSRTGSANYGYTF.

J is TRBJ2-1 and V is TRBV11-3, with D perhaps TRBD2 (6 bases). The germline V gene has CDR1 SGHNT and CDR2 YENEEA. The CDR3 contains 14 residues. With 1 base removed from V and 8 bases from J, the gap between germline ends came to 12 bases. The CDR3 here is CASSLARGWDEQFF. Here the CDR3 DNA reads TGTGCCAGCAGCTTAGCGCGGGGATGGGATGAGCAGTTCTTC.

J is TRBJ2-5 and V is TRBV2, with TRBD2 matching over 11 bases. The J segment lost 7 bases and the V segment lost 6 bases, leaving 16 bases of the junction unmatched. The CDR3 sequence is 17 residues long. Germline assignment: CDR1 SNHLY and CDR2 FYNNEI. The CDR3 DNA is TGTGCCAGCAGGGCGGCGACTAGCGGGGCTCTCAAAGGGACCCAGTACTTC. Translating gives CASRAATSGALKGTQYF.

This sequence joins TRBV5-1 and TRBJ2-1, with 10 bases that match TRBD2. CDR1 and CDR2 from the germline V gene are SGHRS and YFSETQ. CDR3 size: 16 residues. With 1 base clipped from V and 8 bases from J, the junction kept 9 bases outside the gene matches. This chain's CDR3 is CASSLLQRGGRDEQFF. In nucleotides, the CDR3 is TGCGCCAGCAGCTTGCTTCAGCGGGGGGGCCGGGATGAGCAGTTCTTC. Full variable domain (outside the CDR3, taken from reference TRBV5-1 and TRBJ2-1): KAGVTQTPRYLIKTRGQQVTLSCSPISGHRSVSWYQQTPGQGLQFLFEYFSETQRNKGNFPGRFSGRQFSNSRSEMNVSTLELGDSALYLCASSLLQRGGRDEQFFGPGTRLTVL.

The DNA of the CDR3 is TGCGCCAGCAGGAGGCGCGTCACCGGGGAGCTGTTTTTT. This codes for CASRRRVTGELFF. V usage is TRBV5-1 and J usage is TRBJ2-2, with unresolved D. Germline CDR1 is SGHRS and CDR2 is YFSETQ. V was clipped by 5 bases and J by 4 bases, with 9 bases between them. The CDR3 is 13 amino acids.

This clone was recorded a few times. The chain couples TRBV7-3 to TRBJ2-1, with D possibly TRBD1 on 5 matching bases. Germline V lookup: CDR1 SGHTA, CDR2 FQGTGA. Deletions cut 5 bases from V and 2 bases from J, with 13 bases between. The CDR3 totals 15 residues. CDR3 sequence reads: CASSPTQGAYNEQFF. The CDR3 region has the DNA TGTGCCAGCAGCCCGACCCAGGGCGCCTACAATGAGCAGTTCTTC.

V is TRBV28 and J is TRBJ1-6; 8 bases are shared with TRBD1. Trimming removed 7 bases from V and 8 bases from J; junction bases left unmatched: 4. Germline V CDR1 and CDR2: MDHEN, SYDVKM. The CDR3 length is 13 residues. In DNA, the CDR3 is TGTGCCAGCACTGGACAGGGAGATTCACCCCTCCACTTT. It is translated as CASTGQGDSPLHF.

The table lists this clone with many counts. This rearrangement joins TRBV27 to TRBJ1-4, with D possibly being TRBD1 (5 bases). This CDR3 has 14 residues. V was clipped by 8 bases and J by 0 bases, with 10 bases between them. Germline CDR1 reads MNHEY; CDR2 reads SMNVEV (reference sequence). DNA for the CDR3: TGTGCCAGCGGCCCGACAGCAACTAATGAAAAACTGTTTTTT. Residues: CASGPTATNEKLFF.

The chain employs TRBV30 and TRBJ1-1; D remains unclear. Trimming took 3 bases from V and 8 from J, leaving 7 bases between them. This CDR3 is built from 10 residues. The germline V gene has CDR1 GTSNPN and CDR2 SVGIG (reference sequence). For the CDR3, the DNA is TGTGCCTGGAGCCGCAGGGAAGCTTTCTTT. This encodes CAWSRREAFF. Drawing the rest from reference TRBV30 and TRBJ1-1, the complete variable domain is SQTIHQWPATLVQPVGSPLSLECTVEGTSNPNLYWYRQAAGRGLQLLFYSVGIGQISSEVPQNLSASRPQDRQFILSSKKLLLSDSGFYLCAWSRREAFFGQGTRLTVV.

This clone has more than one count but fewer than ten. The CDR3 nucleotides read TGTGCCAGCAGCCAAGGCCTACAGGGCCGGTATGGCTACACCTTC. This codes for CASSQGLQGRYGYTF. The rearrangement uses TRBV3-1 (or the pseudogene TRBV3-2) and TRBJ1-2; maybe TRBD1 (6 bases). The ends were cut back, 1 base at V and 5 bases at J, with 14 bases in the middle. CDR1 is LGHDT, CDR2 YNNKEL, per germline (reference sequence). The CDR3 is made up of 15 amino acids.

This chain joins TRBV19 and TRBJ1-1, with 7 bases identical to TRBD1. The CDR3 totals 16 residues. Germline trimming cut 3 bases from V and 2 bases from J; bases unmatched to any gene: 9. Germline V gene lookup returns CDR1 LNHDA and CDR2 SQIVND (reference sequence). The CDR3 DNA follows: TGTGCCAGTAGTATGAGGACAGGCTCCCTAAACACTGAAGCTTTCTTT. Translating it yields CASSMRTGSLNTEAFF.

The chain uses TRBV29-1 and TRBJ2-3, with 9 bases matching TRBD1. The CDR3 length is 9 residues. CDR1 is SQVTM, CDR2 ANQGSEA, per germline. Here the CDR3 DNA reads TGCAGGGCCGGGACAGGGTCGTATTTT. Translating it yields CRAGTGSYF.

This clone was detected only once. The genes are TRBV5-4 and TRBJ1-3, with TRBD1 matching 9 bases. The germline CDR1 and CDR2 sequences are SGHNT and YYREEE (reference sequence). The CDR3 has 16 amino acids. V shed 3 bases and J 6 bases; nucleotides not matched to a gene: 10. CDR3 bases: TGTGCCAGCAGCTCCCTGGGACAGGGCCGACTAAACACCATATATTTT. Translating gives CASSSLGQGRLNTIYF.

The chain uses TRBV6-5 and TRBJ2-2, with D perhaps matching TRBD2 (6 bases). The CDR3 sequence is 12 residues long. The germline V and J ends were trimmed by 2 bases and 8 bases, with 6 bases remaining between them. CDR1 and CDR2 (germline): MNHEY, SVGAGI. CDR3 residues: CASSYRGGELFF. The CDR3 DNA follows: TGTGCCAGCAGTTACCGGGGGGGGGAGCTGTTTTTT.

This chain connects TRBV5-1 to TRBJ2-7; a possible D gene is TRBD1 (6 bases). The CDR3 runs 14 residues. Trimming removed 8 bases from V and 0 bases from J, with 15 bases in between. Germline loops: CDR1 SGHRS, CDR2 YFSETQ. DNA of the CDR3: TGCGCCAGTGGCCGGGACATCAGCTCCTACGAGCAGTACTTC. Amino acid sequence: CASGRDISSYEQYF. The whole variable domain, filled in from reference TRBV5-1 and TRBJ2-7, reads KAGVTQTPRYLIKTRGQQVTLSCSPISGHRSVSWYQQTPGQGLQFLFEYFSETQRNKGNFPGRFSGRQFSNSRSEMNVSTLELGDSALYLCASGRDISSYEQYFGPGTRLTVT.

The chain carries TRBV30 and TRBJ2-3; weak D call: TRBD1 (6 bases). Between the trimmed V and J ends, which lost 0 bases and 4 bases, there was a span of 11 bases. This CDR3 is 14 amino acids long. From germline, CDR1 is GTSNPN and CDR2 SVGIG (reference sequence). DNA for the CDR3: TGTGCCTGGAGTGTACGAGGGGGAGCAGATACGCAGTATTTT. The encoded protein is CAWSVRGGADTQYF.

For the CDR3, the DNA is TGTGCCAGTCGAAGCCCCGACAATGAGCAGTTCTTC. Translation gives CASRSPDNEQFF. This chain joins TRBV19 and TRBJ2-1, with unresolved D. The CDR3 sequence is 12 residues long. Per the germline V gene, CDR1 is LNHDA and CDR2 is SQIVND (reference sequence). V was pared by 8 bases and J by 5 bases, with 10 bases between.

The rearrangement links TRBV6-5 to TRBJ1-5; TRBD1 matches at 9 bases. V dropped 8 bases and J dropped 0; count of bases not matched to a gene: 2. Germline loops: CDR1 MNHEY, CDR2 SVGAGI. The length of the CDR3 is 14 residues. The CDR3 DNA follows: TGTGCCAGCGACAGGGGGGCTAGCAATCAGCCCCAGCATTTT. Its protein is CASDRGASNQPQHF.

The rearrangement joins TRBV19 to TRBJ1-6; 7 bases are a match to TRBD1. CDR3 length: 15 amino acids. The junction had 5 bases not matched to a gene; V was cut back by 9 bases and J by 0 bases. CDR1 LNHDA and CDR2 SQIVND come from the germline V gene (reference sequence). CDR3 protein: CASGGQSSYNSPLHF. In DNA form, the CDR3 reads TGTGCCAGCGGGGGACAGAGCTCCTATAATTCACCCCTCCACTTT.

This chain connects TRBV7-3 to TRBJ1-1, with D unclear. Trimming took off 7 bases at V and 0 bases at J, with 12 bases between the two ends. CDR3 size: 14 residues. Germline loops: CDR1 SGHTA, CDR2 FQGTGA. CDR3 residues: CASTSPGVNTEAFF. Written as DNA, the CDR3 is TGTGCCAGCACCAGTCCAGGCGTGAACACTGAAGCTTTCTTT.

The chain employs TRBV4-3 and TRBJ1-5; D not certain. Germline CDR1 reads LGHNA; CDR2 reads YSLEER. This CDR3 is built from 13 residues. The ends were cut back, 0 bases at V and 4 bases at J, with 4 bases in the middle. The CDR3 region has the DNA TGCGCCAGCAGCCAAGACTTTAATCAGCCCCAGCATTTT. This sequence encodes CASSQDFNQPQHF.

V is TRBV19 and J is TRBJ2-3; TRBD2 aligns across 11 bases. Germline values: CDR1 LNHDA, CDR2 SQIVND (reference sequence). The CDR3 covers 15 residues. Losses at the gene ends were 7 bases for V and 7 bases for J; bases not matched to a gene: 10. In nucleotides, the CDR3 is TGTGCCAGTACCCTTCTAGCGGGGGGAAGATATACGCAGTATTTT. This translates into CASTLLAGGRYTQYF. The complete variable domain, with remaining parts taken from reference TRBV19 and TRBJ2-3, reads DGGITQSPKYLFRKEGQNVTLSCEQNLNHDAMYWYRQDPGQGLRLIYYSQIVNDFQKGDIAEGYSVSREKKESFPLTVTSAQKNPTAFYLCASTLLAGGRYTQYFGPGTRLTVL.